The 9 T cell receptor beta chains below come from one sample, sequenced in a study of T-cell memory formation after mild COVID-19. Each CDR3 protein gets one entry after TCRdb re-called the 5' RACE reads with MiXCR. Found here are around 300,000 distinct CDR3 sequences, around 13% of them singletons; the top ten hold 22%. Sequenced sample: PBMCs or a T cell subset sorted from them (not recorded which). These receptors were collected from a man younger than 35 who had mild COVID-19 (a few samples of this study predate the infection). Cell type and time point are not known.

In this sample, this clonotype turned up many times. The J gene is TRBJ2-7, the V gene TRBV6-5; D may be TRBD1 or TRBD2 (5 bases each). Germline CDR1 is MNHEY and CDR2 is SVGAGI. The CDR3 spans 13 residues. With 2 bases removed from V and 7 bases from J, the gap between germline ends came to 12 bases. In nucleotides, the CDR3 is TGTGCCAGCAGTTACACAGGTTCGGGGGAGCAGTACGTC. This codes for CASSYTGSGEQYV.

This clonotype was counted a few times. The rearrangement uses TRBV6-1 and TRBJ1-1; TRBD1 is a possible D gene (6 bases). The CDR3 has 16 residues. Germline lookup yields CDR1 MNHNS and CDR2 SASEGT. Trimming pared 6 bases from V and 5 bases from J, leaving 22 bases between. CDR3 in DNA: TGTGCCAGCAGGACCCCAGGGGTCGGCTCAAATACTGAAGCTTTCTTT. Protein product: CASRTPGVGSNTEAFF.

The chain is built from TRBV4-3 and TRBJ2-3; D is unclear. Per the germline V gene, CDR1 is LGHNA and CDR2 is YSLEER. The CDR3 is made up of 13 amino acids. The V end was cut by 4 bases, the J end by 8 bases, with 13 bases between. This CDR3 is CASSPIIERTQYF. The CDR3 region has the DNA TGCGCCAGCAGCCCGATAATTGAGCGTACGCAGTATTTT.

This clonotype has a handful of counts. The V and J genes are TRBV7-6 and TRBJ2-3; TRBD2 matches at 8 bases. The CDR3 extends over 14 amino acids. The ends lost 5 bases at V and 1 base at J; junction bases unmatched: 2. Germline V gene sequence: CDR1 SGHVS, CDR2 FNYEAQ. The chain's CDR3 is CASSPAGGTDTQYF. The CDR3 DNA follows: TGTGCCAGCAGCCCAGCGGGGGGCACAGATACGCAGTATTTT.

The V and J genes are TRBV7-9 and TRBJ1-1; D remains ambiguous. Looked up from germline, CDR1 is SEHNR and CDR2 is FQNEAQ (reference sequence). This CDR3 has 13 amino acids. Trimming removed 3 bases from V and 4 bases from J, with 9 bases in between. The CDR3 nucleotides are TGTGCCAGCAGCTTGACCAAAGGCACTGAAGCTTTCTTT. Its translation: CASSLTKGTEAFF. Combining the CDR3 with reference TRBV7-9 and TRBJ1-1 gives the whole variable domain DTGVSQNPRHKITKRGQNVTFRCDPISEHNRLYWYRQTLGQGPEFLTYFQNEAQLEKSRLLSDRFSAERPKGSFSTLEIQRTEQGDSAMYLCASSLTKGTEAFFGQGTRLTVV.

The chain is built from TRBV20-1 and TRBJ1-2; D uncertain. V was cut by 8 bases and J by 8 bases, with 6 bases left in between. Germline CDR1 reads DFQATT; CDR2 reads SNEGSKA (reference sequence). The CDR3 consists of 8 residues. The CDR3 here is CSPGGYTF. In DNA, the CDR3 is TGCAGTCCCGGGGGCTACACCTTC.

This clonotype has a handful of counts. The V gene is TRBV7-9, the J gene TRBJ1-1; D perhaps matches TRBD1 (6 bases). Germline V gene lookup returns CDR1 SEHNR and CDR2 FQNEAQ (reference sequence). The CDR3 has 13 residues. The germline V and J ends were trimmed by 8 bases and 1 base, with 11 bases remaining between them. The CDR3: CASGGGANTEAFF. The CDR3 DNA follows: TGTGCCAGCGGAGGGGGGGCGAACACTGAAGCTTTCTTT.

This clonotype was seen more than once but under ten times. CDR3 in DNA: TGTGCCAGCAACGTAGGGGACAGTAGCACAGATACGCAGTATTTT. Its protein is CASNVGDSSTDTQYF. The V call is TRBV11-2, the J call TRBJ2-3; 7 bases are shared with TRBD1. Unmatched junction bases numbered 7, after V lost 7 bases and J lost 0 bases. The CDR3 runs to 15 residues. Germline assignment: CDR1 SGHAT and CDR2 FQNNGV.

This clonotype was counted at least ten times. This sequence joins TRBV7-2 and TRBJ2-7; D perhaps matches TRBD2 (6 bases). The CDR3 has 14 residues. With 5 bases removed from V and 7 bases from J, the gap between germline ends came to 18 bases. In germline, CDR1 is SGHTA, CDR2 FQGNSA. CDR3 sequence (DNA): TGTGCCAGCAGCCGGAGGGACCTCTGGGGAGAGCAGTACTTC. Protein: CASSRRDLWGEQYF. Combining the CDR3 with reference TRBV7-2 and TRBJ2-7 gives the whole variable domain GAGVSQSPSNKVTEKGKDVELRCDPISGHTALYWYRQSLGQGLEFLIYFQGNSAPDKSGLPSDRFSAERTGGSVSTLTIQRTQQEDSAVYLCASSRRDLWGEQYFGPGTRLTVT.